This T cell receptor (beta chain) was sequenced during a study of T-cell reconstitution after alpha-beta-depleted transplantation in children. This clonotype was seen many times. Trimming took 4 bases from V and 3 from J, leaving 16 bases between them. CDR3 length: 16 residues. Germline CDR1 MDHEN, CDR2 SYDVKM. Preparation of the TCRbeta library was carried out with unique molecular identifiers. MiXCR, applied by TCRdb to the PCR reads, yields one record per CDR3 protein. The sample carries around 680,000 distinct CDR3 sequences, roughly 17% recorded once. The receptor was isolated from a human donor who donated a stem cell graft to a child with acute myeloid leukemia. Sequencing was performed on PBMCs from the stem cell graft donor, taken from the stem cell graft. The V call is TRBV28, the J call TRBJ1-5; weak D call: TRBD1 (6 bases). The CDR3 DNA reads as TGTGCCAGCAGTTCTAGATCGACAGGAAACAATCAGCCCCAGCATTTT. It specifies CASSSRSTGNNQPQHF.